The next 25 T cell receptor beta chains were all read from a single sample in a study of read filtering for tumor transcriptome and immune sequencing. The library was built from about 370 ng RNA with molecular barcoded adaptors for alpha/delta and beta/gamma chains. TCRdb itself ran the reads through MiXCR, one entry per CDR3 protein. The sample shows about 38,000 distinct CDR3 sequences, around 15% of them seen only once. Sequences were obtained from a population of CD138-negative cells sorted from bone marrow. The receptors originated from a donor aged 40 or over with multiple myeloma.

Many counts were recorded for this clonotype. The chain carries TRBV7-2 and TRBJ2-2; possible D gene TRBD1, 5 bases. CDR1 and CDR2 from the germline V gene are SGHTA and FQGNSA. V lost 6 bases and J 5 bases, leaving 10 bases between the germline ends. There are 13 residues in the CDR3. The CDR3 spells CASSSRVTGELFF. CDR3 coding DNA: TGTGCCAGCAGTTCCAGGGTTACCGGGGAGCTGTTTTTT.

This clonotype was detected only a few times. This chain links TRBV19 with TRBJ2-7, with D hard to call. Germline CDR1 is LNHDA and CDR2 is SQIVND (reference sequence). Trimming shortened V by 3 bases and J by 3 bases, and 15 bases separated the two germline ends. The CDR3 spans 15 residues. CDR3: CASSIKAEKNYEQYF. The CDR3 nucleotides are TGTGCCAGTAGTATCAAGGCAGAGAAAAACTACGAGCAGTACTTC.

This clonotype was detected only a few times. J is TRBJ1-5 and V is TRBV6-6; no reliable D call. The ends were cut back, 8 bases at V and 6 bases at J, with 5 bases in the middle. Germline V gene sequence: CDR1 MNHNY, CDR2 SVGAGI (reference sequence). The CDR3 extends over 10 amino acids. The CDR3 nucleotides read TGTGCCAGCGGCCGTCAGCCCCAGCATTTT. Its translation is CASGRQPQHF.

This clonotype showed up many times. CDR3 sequence (DNA): TGCAGTGCTAACGGGGAAGGGGAGACCCAGTACTTC. Translating gives CSANGEGETQYF. This sequence joins TRBV20-1 and TRBJ2-5; a weak D match, TRBD2 (5 bases). The CDR3 has 12 amino acids. CDR1 is DFQATT, CDR2 SNEGSKA, per germline (reference sequence). With 4 bases removed from V and 5 bases from J, the gap between germline ends came to 11 bases.

This clonotype was counted many times. The V gene is TRBV20-1, the J gene TRBJ2-2; 16 bases map to TRBD2. This CDR3 comprises 21 residues. Trimming at V came to 1 base and at J to 1 base, leaving 12 bases not matched to a gene. Germline V gene lookup returns CDR1 DFQATT and CDR2 SNEGSKA (reference sequence). In DNA form, the CDR3 reads TGCAGTGCTAGAGTCTCGGGACTAGCGGGGGGGCAAGGATTGAACACCGGGGAGCTGTTTTTT. This translates into CSARVSGLAGGQGLNTGELFF.

V is TRBV7-9 and J is TRBJ1-4; D might be TRBD1 (5 bases). V shed 4 bases and J shed 7 bases, with 7 bases lying between them. The germline gives CDR1 SEHNR, CDR2 FQNEAQ (reference sequence). CDR3 length: 12 amino acids. CDR3 nucleotides: TGTGCCAGCAGCTCGGGGGGTGAAAAACTGTTTTTT. Translation: CASSSGGEKLFF.

This clonotype was counted at least ten times. The V and J genes are TRBV28 and TRBJ2-1; 8 bases are a match to TRBD2. This CDR3 has 14 residues. Losses at the gene ends were 10 bases for V and 2 bases for J; bases not matched to a gene: 7. Germline V gene data show CDR1 as MDHEN and CDR2 as SYDVKM. In DNA, the CDR3 is TGTGCCATTAGAGGCGGGGGGCCCTACAATGAGCAGTTCTTC. Encoded protein: CAIRGGGPYNEQFF.

This clonotype appeared many times. The rearrangement joins TRBV30 to TRBJ2-1, with 11 bases matching TRBD2. There are 14 residues in the CDR3. The germline V gene has CDR1 GTSNPN and CDR2 SVGIG (reference sequence). V trimming: 2 bases; J trimming: 9 bases; junction bases outside the gene matches: 6. The CDR3 sequence: CAWSLAGGPGEQFF. Here the CDR3 DNA reads TGTGCCTGGAGTTTAGCGGGGGGGCCAGGTGAGCAGTTCTTC.

This clonotype was observed many times. This chain connects TRBV4-3 to TRBJ2-7; D gene uncertain. Germline CDR1 and CDR2: LGHNA and YSLEER. The CDR3 extends over 14 amino acids. Trimming removed 0 bases from V and 0 bases from J, with 6 bases in between. In DNA, the CDR3 is TGCGCCAGCAGCCAAGATCAGTTCTCCTACGAGCAGTACTTC. Amino acid sequence: CASSQDQFSYEQYF.

This clonotype showed up many times. The chain combines TRBV12-3 or TRBV12-4 with TRBJ1-2; D is unresolved. V lost 5 bases and J 4 bases, leaving 17 bases between the germline ends. This CDR3 has 15 residues. CDR3 region: CASSQNPGSGYGYTF. The CDR3 DNA reads TGTGCCAGCAGTCAGAACCCGGGAAGCGGCTATGGCTACACCTTC.

This clonotype was counted at least ten times. This chain links TRBV6-2 or TRBV6-3 with TRBJ2-5, with 9 nucleotides matching TRBD1. Germline V CDR1 and CDR2: MNHEY, SVGEGT. The ends lost 6 bases at V and 2 bases at J; junction bases unmatched: 7. The CDR3 sequence is 15 residues long. The CDR3 loop is CASRPTGTGQETQYF. CDR3 coding DNA: TGTGCCAGCAGACCCACCGGGACAGGGCAAGAGACCCAGTACTTC.

This clonotype was counted many times. The rearrangement joins TRBV5-1 to TRBJ2-1, with a weak D call TRBD2 (6 bases). The germline V and J ends were trimmed by 4 bases and 2 bases, with 19 bases remaining between them. Per the germline V gene, CDR1 is SGHRS and CDR2 is YFSETQ. The CDR3 runs to 17 residues. Written as DNA, the CDR3 is TGCGCCAGCAGCCCTGCCGGCCTGGGAGGAACCTACAATGAGCAGTTCTTC. Translated, it gives CASSPAGLGGTYNEQFF.

This clonotype was seen ten or more times. The chain links TRBV3-1 to TRBJ2-3, with D tentatively TRBD2 (5 bases). Trimming took off 3 bases at V and 1 base at J, with 17 bases between the two ends. Per the germline V gene, CDR1 is LGHDT and CDR2 is YNNKEL (reference sequence). The CDR3 consists of 17 residues. The CDR3: CASSHSDYAVGTDTQYF. Written as DNA, the CDR3 is TGTGCCAGCAGCCACTCCGACTACGCAGTGGGCACAGATACGCAGTATTTT.

In this sample, this clonotype turned up many times. CDR3 sequence (DNA): TGTGCCAGCAGCTTACACCGCTATAGCAATCAGCCCCAGCATTTT. Translating gives CASSLHRYSNQPQHF. The chain combines TRBV7-2 with TRBJ1-5; D remains unclear. Looked up from germline, CDR1 is SGHTA and CDR2 is FQGNSA. CDR3 length: 15 residues. Trimming removed 2 bases at V and 0 bases at J, with 8 bases between.

Points on this clonotype: One base separates it from a far larger clone, so it is likely a read error. The chain joins TRBV6-5 to TRBJ1-1; TRBD1 might be the D (6 bases). Gene TRBJ1-6 matches the end of the DNA better, so the J call may be wrong. The CDR3 consists of 13 residues. The germline CDR1 and CDR2 sequences are MNHEY and SVGAGI. The CDR3 coding sequence is TGTGCCAGCAGCGGACAGAGTAATCCACCCCTCCACTTT. Translating gives CASSGQSNPPLHF.

At least ten counts were recorded for this clonotype. The V call is TRBV28, the J call TRBJ1-5; a possible D gene is TRBD1 (5 bases). The length of the CDR3 is 15 residues. Trimming removed 6 bases from V and 4 bases from J, with 16 bases in between. Germline V lookup: CDR1 MDHEN, CDR2 SYDVKM. CDR3: CASSTRRQKNQPQHF. Written as DNA, the CDR3 is TGTGCCAGCAGCACAAGAAGACAGAAAAATCAGCCCCAGCATTTT.

This clonotype was recorded at least ten times. As DNA, the CDR3 is TGTGCCAGCACAGACAGGGGACCCCGCGGCACTGAAGCTTTCTTT. Translation gives CASTDRGPRGTEAFF. The chain employs TRBV27 and TRBJ1-1, with 8 bases fitting TRBD1. This CDR3 has 15 amino acids. With 7 bases clipped from V and 4 bases from J, the junction kept 11 bases outside the gene matches. CDR1 MNHEY and CDR2 SMNVEV come from the germline V gene (reference sequence).

This clonotype was detected many times. This sequence joins TRBV28 and TRBJ1-2, with TRBD1 identical over 7 bases. The CDR3 totals 13 residues. Germline values: CDR1 MDHEN, CDR2 SYDVKM. V shed 8 bases and J 7 bases; nucleotides not matched to a gene: 10. CDR3 residues: CASQYDRVAGYTF. The CDR3 DNA sequence: TGTGCCAGCCAATACGACAGGGTCGCTGGCTACACCTTC.

This clonotype was observed many times. CDR3 amino acids: CASSFPGLGQYF. CDR3 coding DNA: TGTGCCAGCAGCTTTCCGGGACTCGGGCAGTACTTC. The V call is TRBV7-8, the J call TRBJ2-7; a possible D gene is TRBD2 (6 bases). CDR3 length: 12 amino acids. Germline assignment: CDR1 SGHVS and CDR2 FQNEAQ. The V and J ends lost 3 bases and 9 bases respectively, with 12 bases between them.

This clonotype was observed at least ten times. This chain joins TRBV20-1 and TRBJ1-2; 8 bases match TRBD1. The CDR3 has 16 amino acids. V gave up 0 bases and J gave up 4 bases; unmatched junction bases: 10. Per the germline V gene, CDR1 is DFQATT and CDR2 is SNEGSKA (reference sequence). The CDR3 region is CSARDISTGGIYGYTF. CDR3 DNA sequence: TGCAGTGCTAGAGATATTTCTACAGGGGGGATCTATGGCTACACCTTC.

This clonotype was seen at least ten times. Compared with germline, one end of the junction differs, possibly owing to a read error. The DNA of the CDR3 is TGTGCCACCGGACTAGCGTCCTACAACGAGCAGTTCTTC. Protein: CATGLASYNEQFF. V usage is TRBV2 and J usage is TRBJ2-1; 9 bases are shared with TRBD2. Germline V lookup: CDR1 SNHLY, CDR2 FYNNEI. The CDR3 has 13 amino acids.

Ten or more counts support this clonotype. The chain uses TRBV2 and TRBJ1-5, with D maybe TRBD1 (6 bases). V was clipped by 8 bases and J by 3 bases, with 14 bases between them. CDR1 is SNHLY, CDR2 FYNNEI, per germline. The CDR3 spans 14 residues. The CDR3 DNA is TGTGCCAGCCGAAGTGGGGGGCCCAATCAGCCCCAGCATTTT. Translated, it gives CASRSGGPNQPQHF.

This clonotype was picked up many times. V and J are TRBV7-2 and TRBJ2-5; no reliable D call. V was clipped by 5 bases and J by 2 bases, with 3 bases between them. CDR3 length: 11 amino acids. CDR1 is SGHTA, CDR2 FQGNSA, per germline. CDR3 protein: CASSEQETQYF. The DNA of the CDR3 is TGTGCCAGCAGCGAACAAGAGACCCAGTACTTC.

This clonotype was counted a few times. V and J are TRBV6-2 or TRBV6-3 and TRBJ1-1, with 12 bases identical to TRBD1. The J segment lost 11 bases and the V segment lost 6 bases, leaving 13 bases of the junction unmatched. Germline V gives CDR1 MNHEY, CDR2 SVGEGT. The CDR3 has 15 amino acids. CDR3: CASRTGTGGERGAFF. Here the CDR3 DNA reads TGTGCCAGCAGAACCGGGACAGGGGGCGAAAGAGGCGCTTTCTTT.

This clonotype was observed at least ten times. The chain combines TRBV24-1 with TRBJ1-1; maybe TRBD1 (5 bases). Germline V gene lookup returns CDR1 KGHDR and CDR2 SFDVKD. The CDR3 length is 15 residues. With 2 bases removed from V and 3 bases from J, the gap between germline ends came to 12 bases. CDR3 in amino acids: CATSDSSRDDTEAFF. CDR3 bases: TGTGCCACCAGTGATTCCTCCAGGGACGACACTGAAGCTTTCTTT.